The sequence of this TCR beta chain was determined in a study of T cell clonality in common variable immunodeficiency. The CDR3 contains 13 residues. Between the trimmed V and J ends, which lost 3 bases and 1 base, there was a span of 7 bases. Germline V lookup: CDR1 KGHSH, CDR2 LQKENI. Regarding the study as a whole: Fewer deletions and N-nucleotide insertions were reportedly seen in common variable immunodeficiency TCR beta sequences. Compared with healthy controls, CVID subjects showed increased TCRbeta clonality, mostly in about a third.

Diagnosis required reduced IgG, IgA and/or IgM with specific antibody deficiency. CVID subjects were around 16 female and 29 male, aged roughly 8 to 64. Each donor provided roughly 5 to 8 ml of heparinized whole blood. Produced via immunoSEQ multiplex PCR; TCRdb's table is partial and in-frame only. The sample offers around 16,000 clones and no singletons, the top ten holding approximately 12%. This clone has a count of ten or more. Its specificity is unknown. The CDR3 extends 3 residues past the end of the read, so its final part is completed from the germline J gene. The receptor's source is a human donor with common variable immunodeficiency. The material sequenced was peripheral blood mononuclear cells. The rearrangement uses TRBV18 and TRBJ2-7; D is perhaps TRBD1 (6 bases). CDR3 DNA (partial): TGTGCCAGCTCACCTGGACAGTCCTACGAG. This gives the protein CASSPGQSYE. The full CDR3 protein reads CASSPGQSYEQYF.